One sample yielded the 3 T cell receptor beta chains listed below, sequenced in a study of beta chain features in type 1 diabetes. Notes on the study in general: All four CD4+ subsets from Type 1 diabetes patients carried moderately but significantly shorter TCRB CDR3s.

Expressed TCRB transcripts were sequenced, since all the RNA that had been isolated was reverse transcribed. Profiling relied on immunoSEQ multiplex PCR, and the TCRdb table lists in-frame clones only, not all of them. Of under 300,000 clones listed, about a fifth were seen once; the top ten hold around 0.029%. These receptors have no known antigen. The sequenced material came from naive CD4+ T cells from blood. All receptors come from a woman aged 40 to 55 with type 1 diabetes.

This clone was recorded a few times. The genes are TRBV15 and TRBJ2-5, with TRBD1 matching 7 bases. Germline V lookup: CDR1 LNHNV, CDR2 YYDKDF (reference sequence). J lost 7 bases, V lost 8 bases, and 10 bases had no gene match. The CDR3 contains 13 residues. The CDR3, as DNA: TGTGCCACCCGACTAACAGGGGACCGGACCCAGTACTTC. Its translation is CATRLTGDRTQYF.

The rearrangement joins TRBV11-2 to TRBJ2-2; D call uncertain. V shed 3 bases and J shed 7 bases, with 12 bases lying between them. The CDR3 spans 14 residues. Per the germline V gene, CDR1 is SGHAT and CDR2 is FQNNGV. CDR3 protein: CASSFGGASGELFF. CDR3 DNA: TGTGCCAGCAGCTTCGGTGGAGCGAGCGGGGAGCTGTTTTTT.

This clone was picked up a small number of times. V is TRBV9 and J is TRBJ2-1; 13 bases are a match to TRBD2. CDR1 is SGDLS, CDR2 YYNGEE, per germline. This CDR3 spans 15 amino acids. J gave up 10 bases and V 5 bases, and 9 bases lay outside the gene matches. The CDR3 reads CASRRTSGGAEEQFF. CDR3 sequence (DNA): TGTGCCAGCAGACGTACTAGCGGGGGGGCCGAGGAGCAGTTCTTC.